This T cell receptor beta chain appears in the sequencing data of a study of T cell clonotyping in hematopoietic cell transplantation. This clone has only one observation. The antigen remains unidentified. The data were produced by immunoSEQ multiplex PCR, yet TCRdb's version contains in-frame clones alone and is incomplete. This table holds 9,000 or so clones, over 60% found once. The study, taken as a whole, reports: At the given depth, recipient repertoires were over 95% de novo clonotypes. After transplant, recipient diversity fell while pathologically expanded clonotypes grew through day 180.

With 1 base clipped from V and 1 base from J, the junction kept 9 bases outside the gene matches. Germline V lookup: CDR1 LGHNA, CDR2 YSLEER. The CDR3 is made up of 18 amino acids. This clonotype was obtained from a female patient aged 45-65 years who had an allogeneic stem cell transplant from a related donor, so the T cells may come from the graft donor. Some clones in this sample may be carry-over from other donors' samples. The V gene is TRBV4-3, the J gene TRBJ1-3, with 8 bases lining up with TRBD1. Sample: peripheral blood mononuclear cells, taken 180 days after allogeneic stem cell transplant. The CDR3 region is CASSQVPSDRASGNTIYF. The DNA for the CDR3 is TGCGCCAGCAGCCAAGTTCCATCGGACAGGGCTTCTGGAAACACCATATATTTT.